These 28 T cell receptor beta chains originate from one sample sequenced in a study of CD8 T cells in ankylosing spondylitis. MiXCR was run by TCRdb on the 5' RACE reads, yielding one entry per CDR3 protein. The sample includes about 130,000 distinct CDR3 sequences, roughly 15% of them seen just once. Sequencing was done on a sample of blood, either unsorted or a sorted T cell fraction (not recorded which). Receptor source: a female donor with ankylosing spondylitis or in good health (not recorded which).

This clonotype was counted ten times or more. The V call is TRBV7-9, the J call TRBJ1-4; D remains unclear. This CDR3 has 15 amino acids. Deletions cut 1 base from V and 4 bases from J, with 10 bases between. Germline V lookup: CDR1 SEHNR, CDR2 FQNEAQ (reference sequence). The CDR3 DNA follows: TGTGCCAGCAGCTTAGGAGGGCAGATTAATGAAAAACTGTTTTTT. Translation: CASSLGGQINEKLFF.

This clonotype was counted at least ten times. This chain links TRBV12-3 or TRBV12-4 with TRBJ2-6; D not resolved. The CDR3 runs to 13 residues. V was pared by 3 bases and J by 1 base, with 1 base between. The CDR3 spells CASSFSGANVLTF. The CDR3 nucleotides are TGTGCCAGCAGTTTTTCTGGGGCCAACGTCCTGACTTTC.

This clonotype was recorded many times. The chain recombines TRBV12-3 or TRBV12-4 with TRBJ2-2; possible D gene TRBD2, 6 bases. The V end lost 6 bases, the J end lost 6 bases, and 11 bases lay between the germline ends. The CDR3 extends over 13 amino acids. CDR3 nucleotides: TGTGCCAGCAGCCACTCGGGGGCCGGGGAGCTGTTTTTT. This gives the protein CASSHSGAGELFF.

This clonotype showed up many times. V is TRBV12-3 or TRBV12-4 and J is TRBJ1-2; D call uncertain. The CDR3 consists of 13 residues. V was clipped by 1 base and J by 7 bases, with 10 bases between them. The CDR3 DNA follows: TGTGCCAGCAGTTTAGGATCCACTCGTGGCTACACCTTC. Residues: CASSLGSTRGYTF.

This clonotype was picked up one time. A much bigger clone sits one base away, suggesting this may be a read error. The chain is built from TRBV24-1 and TRBJ2-2, with TRBD2 as a possible D gene (7 bases). Germline values: CDR1 KGHDR, CDR2 SFDVKD. This CDR3 has 17 residues. The CDR3 loop reads CATRGHGGAGDTGVLFF. The CDR3, as DNA: TGTGCCACCAGAGGACATGGGGGGGCGGGCGACACCGGGGTGCTGTTTTTT.

This clonotype was found a few times. CDR3 in amino acids: CASSFGQGVYTGELFF. In DNA form, the CDR3 reads TGTGCCAGCAGCTTCGGACAGGGGGTCTACACCGGGGAGCTGTTTTTT. This rearrangement joins TRBV11-2 to TRBJ2-2, with 10 positions matching TRBD1. V shed 3 bases, J shed 3 bases, and the junction held 4 bases outside the gene matches. The CDR3 has 16 residues. Germline V CDR1 and CDR2: SGHAT, FQNNGV.

This clonotype showed up just a few times. This chain uses TRBV7-3 with TRBJ2-5; 8 bases fit TRBD1. Germline V gene data show CDR1 as SGHTA and CDR2 as FQGTGA. With V trimmed by 5 bases and J by 5 bases, 13 bases remained unmatched. CDR3 length: 16 amino acids. DNA of the CDR3: TGTGCCAGCAGCCCGAGTGACAGGGGAAGTGGCGAGACCCAGTACTTC. It is translated as CASSPSDRGSGETQYF.

Concerning this clonotype: One end of the junction does not line up with germline, which may come from a read error. The V and J genes are TRBV20-1 and TRBJ2-5; 10 bases line up with TRBD2. This CDR3 has 14 amino acids. Germline V gene sequence: CDR1 DFQATT, CDR2 SNEGSKA (reference sequence). The DNA for the CDR3 is TGCAGTGCTAGAGATCTAGCGGGAGCTGAGACCCGGTACTTC. Translated, it gives CSARDLAGAETRYF.

At least ten counts were recorded for this clonotype. V gene TRBV28 combines with J gene TRBJ2-7; 7 bases map to TRBD1. This CDR3 is built from 13 residues. CDR1 is MDHEN and CDR2 is SYDVKM in the germline V gene. The V segment lost 9 bases and the J segment 0 bases; nucleotides outside the gene matches: 5. The CDR3 nucleotides read TGTGCCAGTTGGGACAGAGTCTCCTACGAGCAGTACTTC. Its protein product is CASWDRVSYEQYF.

V and J are TRBV3-1 and TRBJ2-1; 9 positions agree with TRBD2. Looked up from germline, CDR1 is LGHDT and CDR2 is YNNKEL (reference sequence). CDR3 length: 16 residues. V was pared by 4 bases and J by 7 bases, with 11 bases of the junction left unmatched. The CDR3 is CASSRNSGGSRNEQFF. In DNA, the CDR3 is TGTGCCAGCAGCCGGAATAGCGGGGGTTCGAGGAATGAGCAGTTCTTC.

This clonotype was seen many times. V is TRBV20-1 and J is TRBJ2-1; unclear D gene. Per the germline V gene, CDR1 is DFQATT and CDR2 is SNEGSKA (reference sequence). The V end was cut by 7 bases, the J end by 2 bases, with 6 bases between. The CDR3 is 11 residues long. This CDR3 reads CSGGTYNEQFF. Written as DNA, the CDR3 is TGCAGTGGCGGTACCTACAATGAGCAGTTCTTC.

This clonotype was detected ten times or more. The V call is TRBV10-3, the J call TRBJ2-7; 10 bases map to TRBD1. The CDR3 extends over 14 amino acids. Trimming took 3 bases from V and 3 from J; bases not matched to a gene: 2. Germline loops: CDR1 ENHRY, CDR2 SYGVKD. CDR3 DNA: TGTGCCATCAGTGACCGGGACAGGGGCTACGAGCAGTACTTC. Its translation is CAISDRDRGYEQYF.

This clonotype has ten or more counts. This chain connects TRBV6-1 to TRBJ2-2, with 8 bases that match TRBD2. The CDR3 contains 15 residues. Losses at the gene ends were 10 bases for V and 4 bases for J; bases not matched to a gene: 11. Germline V gene data show CDR1 as MNHNS and CDR2 as SASEGT. The CDR3 coding sequence is TGTGCCATCAAATCGCAGGCGGGGGGCACCGGGGAGCTGTTTTTT. Translating gives CAIKSQAGGTGELFF.

This clonotype was seen at least ten times. The chain uses TRBV7-6 and TRBJ2-2; 7 positions match TRBD2. Germline CDR1 reads SGHVS; CDR2 reads FNYEAQ. V trimming: 8 bases; J trimming: 1 base; junction bases outside the gene matches: 4. The CDR3 loop spans 14 amino acids. The CDR3 protein is CASGLAENTGELFF. DNA of the CDR3: TGTGCCAGCGGTCTAGCGGAGAACACCGGGGAGCTGTTTTTT. Looking up the rest from reference TRBV7-6 and TRBJ2-2 gives the full variable domain: GAGVSQSPRYKVTKRGQDVALRCDPISGHVSLYWYRQALGQGPEFLTYFNYEAQQDKSGLPNDRFSAERPEGSISTLTIQRTEQRDSAMYRCASGLAENTGELFFGEGSRLTVL.

The chain carries TRBV29-1 and TRBJ1-1; D is unresolved. The CDR3 spans 14 residues. The germline V gene encodes CDR1 SQVTM and CDR2 ANQGSEA. Trimming left V 4 bases short and J 1 base short, with 13 bases between. CDR3 sequence reads: CSVAASHGNTEAFF. DNA for the CDR3: TGCAGCGTTGCGGCAAGCCACGGGAACACTGAAGCTTTCTTT.

In this sample, this clonotype turned up a few times. The V gene is TRBV5-1, the J gene TRBJ2-2; TRBD2 matches 11 bases. The germline CDR1 and CDR2 sequences are SGHRS and YFSETQ. J gave up 1 base and V 5 bases, and 7 bases lay outside the gene matches. CDR3 size: 17 residues. The CDR3 bases are TGCGCCAGCAGTGGAGGGACTAGCGGTCTGAACACCGGGGAGCTGTTTTTT. Amino acids: CASSGGTSGLNTGELFF.

The rearrangement joins TRBV18 to TRBJ2-7; 9 positions agree with TRBD1. CDR1 is KGHSH and CDR2 is LQKENI in the germline V gene. The CDR3 extends over 14 amino acids. The V and J ends lost 3 bases and 6 bases, in that order; junction bases with no gene match: 6. The CDR3 spells CASSPGTGPFEQYF. In DNA form, the CDR3 reads TGTGCCAGCTCACCTGGGACAGGGCCGTTCGAGCAGTACTTC. Drawing the rest from reference TRBV18 and TRBJ2-7, the complete variable domain is NAGVMQNPRHLVRRRGQEARLRCSPMKGHSHVYWYRQLPEEGLKFMVYLQKENIIDESGMPKERFSAEFPKEGPSILRIQQVVRGDSAAYFCASSPGTGPFEQYFGPGTRLTVT.

The chain employs TRBV18 and TRBJ2-5; 12 bases fit TRBD1. V was clipped by 3 bases and J by 5 bases; unmatched bases: 4. CDR3 length: 15 amino acids. Germline lookup yields CDR1 KGHSH and CDR2 LQKENI. The CDR3 coding sequence is TGTGCCAGCTCACCGGGACAGGGGGCGCGGGAGACCCAGTACTTC. It translates to CASSPGQGARETQYF.

This clonotype was observed a few times. This chain links TRBV20-1 with TRBJ2-5; 10 bases fit TRBD2. Trimming took 5 bases from V and 4 from J; bases not matched to a gene: 19. The CDR3 has 18 amino acids. Germline CDR1 is DFQATT and CDR2 is SNEGSKA (reference sequence). The CDR3: CSAYDSASGGEVGETQYF. CDR3 bases: TGCAGTGCTTATGACTCGGCTAGCGGGGGTGAAGTTGGAGAGACCCAGTACTTC.

This clonotype has a handful of counts. V usage is TRBV12-3 or TRBV12-4 and J usage is TRBJ2-2; weak D call: TRBD2 (8 bases). This CDR3 contains 15 residues. V was cut by 6 bases and J by 7 bases, with 18 bases left in between. CDR3 nucleotide sequence: TGTGCCAGCAGCCATAGGGGGCGGGGGGACGGGGAGCTGTTTTTT. Amino acid sequence: CASSHRGRGDGELFF.

A remark on this clonotype: A read error may explain this, as a much larger clone is one base away. The CDR3 region has the DNA TGCGCCAGCAGCACGGGACGGGAAATCCACCAGCAGTACTTC. Protein product: CASSTGREIHQQYF. The chain joins TRBV5-1 to TRBJ2-7, with D possibly called TRBD1 or TRBD2 (5 bases each). Germline V gene lookup returns CDR1 SGHRS and CDR2 YFSETQ. The CDR3 sequence is 14 residues long. The V end lost 4 bases, the J end lost 8 bases, and 19 bases lay between the germline ends. The variable domain in full, with the rest retrieved from reference TRBV5-1 and TRBJ2-7, is KAGVTQTPRYLIKTRGQQVTLSCSPISGHRSVSWYQQTPGQGLQFLFEYFSETQRNKGNFPGRFSGRQFSNSRSEMNVSTLELGDSALYLCASSTGREIHQQYFGPGTRLTVT.

This chain connects TRBV24-1 to TRBJ2-3, with TRBD1 identical over 9 bases. Germline V gene data show CDR1 as KGHDR and CDR2 as SFDVKD. The CDR3 consists of 16 residues. Unmatched junction bases numbered 6, after V lost 4 bases and J lost 2 bases. The CDR3 nucleotides read TGTGCCACCAGTGACCTCCGGGACAGGGACACAGATACGCAGTATTTT. It codes for CATSDLRDRDTDTQYF.

There are a few counts of this clonotype. The genes are TRBV5-1 and TRBJ2-2; TRBD2 is a possible D gene (6 bases). Trimming shortened V by 0 bases and J by 4 bases, and 10 bases separated the two germline ends. The germline gives CDR1 SGHRS, CDR2 YFSETQ. CDR3 length: 15 amino acids. CDR3 residues: CASSLDGRLTGELFF. The CDR3 region has the DNA TGCGCCAGCAGCTTGGACGGGAGACTCACCGGGGAGCTGTTTTTT.

The sample holds many counts of this clonotype. The chain is built from TRBV3-1 and TRBJ1-1; no firm D call. Per germline, CDR1 LGHDT and CDR2 YNNKEL (reference sequence). The CDR3 consists of 11 residues. Trimming cost V 2 bases and J 3 bases, with 1 base left between them. In nucleotides, the CDR3 is TGTGCCAGCAGCCAACACACTGAAGCTTTCTTT. This encodes CASSQHTEAFF.

About this clonotype itself: A much larger clone lies a single base off, so this may be a read error. This chain joins TRBV5-6 and TRBJ1-3; D is uncertain. This CDR3 is built from 16 residues. CDR1 SGHDT and CDR2 YYEEEE come from the germline V gene. CDR3: CANSLTRPNPRNTIYF. The CDR3 nucleotides read TGTGCCAACAGCTTGACACGACCTAACCCCCGAAACACCATATATTTT.

The V and J genes are TRBV7-6 and TRBJ1-4; 7 bases are shared with TRBD1. Germline CDR1 SGHVS, CDR2 FNYEAQ. The ends lost 6 bases at V and 6 bases at J; junction bases unmatched: 25. This CDR3 spans 20 amino acids. The CDR3 coding sequence is TGTGCCAGCAGTAGCACCATTGGGACAGCCAGTCCAAATAACGATGAAAAACTGTTTTTT. Encoded protein: CASSSTIGTASPNNDEKLFF.

The chain combines TRBV2 with TRBJ1-2; 9 nucleotides align to TRBD1. CDR1 is SNHLY, CDR2 FYNNEI, per germline. The V and J ends lost 6 bases and 8 bases, in that order; junction bases with no gene match: 10. The CDR3 is made up of 14 amino acids. The CDR3 DNA follows: TGTGCCAGCAGATTCCCGGGACAGGGAACCGGCTACACCTTC. Amino acids: CASRFPGQGTGYTF.

The chain recombines TRBV5-1 with TRBJ2-3; TRBD2 aligns across 11 bases. Germline V gives CDR1 SGHRS, CDR2 YFSETQ. CDR3 length: 17 amino acids. With 5 bases clipped from V and 7 bases from J, the junction kept 15 bases outside the gene matches. The CDR3 bases are TGCGCCAGCAGTCCCGGACTAGCGGGTCTTGCGCAATATACGCAGTATTTT. It yields the protein CASSPGLAGLAQYTQYF.